The TCR beta chain described here comes from a study of T cells in Graves' hyperthyroidism and ophthalmopathy. Turning to the study itself: Sampling of peripheral blood happened at initial diagnosis, prior to any treatment.

There were TCR beta CDR3 regions amplified from RNA transcripts. A set of HTBI primers served as the primers for a first-round RT-PCR of the TCR CDR3. TCRdb reanalysed the multiplex PCR reads using MiXCR and keeps one entry per CDR3 protein. The table records a few hundred thousand distinct CDR3 sequences, approximately 14% of them present only once. If no ophthalmopathy progression occurred within 18 months, Graves' hyperthyroidism was stable. Any patient presenting with uncontrolled infection, other autoimmune disease, pregnancy or lactation was left out. Diagnostic assessment was based on clinical symptoms, serum thyroxine and TRAb, thyroid ultrasound and orbital computed tomography. This clonotype occurred a few times. With V trimmed by 3 bases and J by 2 bases, 8 bases remained unmatched. This CDR3 has 15 residues. Germline assignment: CDR1 SGHRS and CDR2 YFSETQ.

This receptor was identified in a woman aged 18-30 years with Graves' hyperthyroidism. V and J are TRBV5-1 and TRBJ2-7, with 7 bases matching TRBD1. Sequencing input: blood. The CDR3 reads CASSSTGTVTYEQYF. The CDR3, as DNA: TGCGCCAGCAGCTCTACCGGGACAGTCACCTACGAGCAGTACTTC.